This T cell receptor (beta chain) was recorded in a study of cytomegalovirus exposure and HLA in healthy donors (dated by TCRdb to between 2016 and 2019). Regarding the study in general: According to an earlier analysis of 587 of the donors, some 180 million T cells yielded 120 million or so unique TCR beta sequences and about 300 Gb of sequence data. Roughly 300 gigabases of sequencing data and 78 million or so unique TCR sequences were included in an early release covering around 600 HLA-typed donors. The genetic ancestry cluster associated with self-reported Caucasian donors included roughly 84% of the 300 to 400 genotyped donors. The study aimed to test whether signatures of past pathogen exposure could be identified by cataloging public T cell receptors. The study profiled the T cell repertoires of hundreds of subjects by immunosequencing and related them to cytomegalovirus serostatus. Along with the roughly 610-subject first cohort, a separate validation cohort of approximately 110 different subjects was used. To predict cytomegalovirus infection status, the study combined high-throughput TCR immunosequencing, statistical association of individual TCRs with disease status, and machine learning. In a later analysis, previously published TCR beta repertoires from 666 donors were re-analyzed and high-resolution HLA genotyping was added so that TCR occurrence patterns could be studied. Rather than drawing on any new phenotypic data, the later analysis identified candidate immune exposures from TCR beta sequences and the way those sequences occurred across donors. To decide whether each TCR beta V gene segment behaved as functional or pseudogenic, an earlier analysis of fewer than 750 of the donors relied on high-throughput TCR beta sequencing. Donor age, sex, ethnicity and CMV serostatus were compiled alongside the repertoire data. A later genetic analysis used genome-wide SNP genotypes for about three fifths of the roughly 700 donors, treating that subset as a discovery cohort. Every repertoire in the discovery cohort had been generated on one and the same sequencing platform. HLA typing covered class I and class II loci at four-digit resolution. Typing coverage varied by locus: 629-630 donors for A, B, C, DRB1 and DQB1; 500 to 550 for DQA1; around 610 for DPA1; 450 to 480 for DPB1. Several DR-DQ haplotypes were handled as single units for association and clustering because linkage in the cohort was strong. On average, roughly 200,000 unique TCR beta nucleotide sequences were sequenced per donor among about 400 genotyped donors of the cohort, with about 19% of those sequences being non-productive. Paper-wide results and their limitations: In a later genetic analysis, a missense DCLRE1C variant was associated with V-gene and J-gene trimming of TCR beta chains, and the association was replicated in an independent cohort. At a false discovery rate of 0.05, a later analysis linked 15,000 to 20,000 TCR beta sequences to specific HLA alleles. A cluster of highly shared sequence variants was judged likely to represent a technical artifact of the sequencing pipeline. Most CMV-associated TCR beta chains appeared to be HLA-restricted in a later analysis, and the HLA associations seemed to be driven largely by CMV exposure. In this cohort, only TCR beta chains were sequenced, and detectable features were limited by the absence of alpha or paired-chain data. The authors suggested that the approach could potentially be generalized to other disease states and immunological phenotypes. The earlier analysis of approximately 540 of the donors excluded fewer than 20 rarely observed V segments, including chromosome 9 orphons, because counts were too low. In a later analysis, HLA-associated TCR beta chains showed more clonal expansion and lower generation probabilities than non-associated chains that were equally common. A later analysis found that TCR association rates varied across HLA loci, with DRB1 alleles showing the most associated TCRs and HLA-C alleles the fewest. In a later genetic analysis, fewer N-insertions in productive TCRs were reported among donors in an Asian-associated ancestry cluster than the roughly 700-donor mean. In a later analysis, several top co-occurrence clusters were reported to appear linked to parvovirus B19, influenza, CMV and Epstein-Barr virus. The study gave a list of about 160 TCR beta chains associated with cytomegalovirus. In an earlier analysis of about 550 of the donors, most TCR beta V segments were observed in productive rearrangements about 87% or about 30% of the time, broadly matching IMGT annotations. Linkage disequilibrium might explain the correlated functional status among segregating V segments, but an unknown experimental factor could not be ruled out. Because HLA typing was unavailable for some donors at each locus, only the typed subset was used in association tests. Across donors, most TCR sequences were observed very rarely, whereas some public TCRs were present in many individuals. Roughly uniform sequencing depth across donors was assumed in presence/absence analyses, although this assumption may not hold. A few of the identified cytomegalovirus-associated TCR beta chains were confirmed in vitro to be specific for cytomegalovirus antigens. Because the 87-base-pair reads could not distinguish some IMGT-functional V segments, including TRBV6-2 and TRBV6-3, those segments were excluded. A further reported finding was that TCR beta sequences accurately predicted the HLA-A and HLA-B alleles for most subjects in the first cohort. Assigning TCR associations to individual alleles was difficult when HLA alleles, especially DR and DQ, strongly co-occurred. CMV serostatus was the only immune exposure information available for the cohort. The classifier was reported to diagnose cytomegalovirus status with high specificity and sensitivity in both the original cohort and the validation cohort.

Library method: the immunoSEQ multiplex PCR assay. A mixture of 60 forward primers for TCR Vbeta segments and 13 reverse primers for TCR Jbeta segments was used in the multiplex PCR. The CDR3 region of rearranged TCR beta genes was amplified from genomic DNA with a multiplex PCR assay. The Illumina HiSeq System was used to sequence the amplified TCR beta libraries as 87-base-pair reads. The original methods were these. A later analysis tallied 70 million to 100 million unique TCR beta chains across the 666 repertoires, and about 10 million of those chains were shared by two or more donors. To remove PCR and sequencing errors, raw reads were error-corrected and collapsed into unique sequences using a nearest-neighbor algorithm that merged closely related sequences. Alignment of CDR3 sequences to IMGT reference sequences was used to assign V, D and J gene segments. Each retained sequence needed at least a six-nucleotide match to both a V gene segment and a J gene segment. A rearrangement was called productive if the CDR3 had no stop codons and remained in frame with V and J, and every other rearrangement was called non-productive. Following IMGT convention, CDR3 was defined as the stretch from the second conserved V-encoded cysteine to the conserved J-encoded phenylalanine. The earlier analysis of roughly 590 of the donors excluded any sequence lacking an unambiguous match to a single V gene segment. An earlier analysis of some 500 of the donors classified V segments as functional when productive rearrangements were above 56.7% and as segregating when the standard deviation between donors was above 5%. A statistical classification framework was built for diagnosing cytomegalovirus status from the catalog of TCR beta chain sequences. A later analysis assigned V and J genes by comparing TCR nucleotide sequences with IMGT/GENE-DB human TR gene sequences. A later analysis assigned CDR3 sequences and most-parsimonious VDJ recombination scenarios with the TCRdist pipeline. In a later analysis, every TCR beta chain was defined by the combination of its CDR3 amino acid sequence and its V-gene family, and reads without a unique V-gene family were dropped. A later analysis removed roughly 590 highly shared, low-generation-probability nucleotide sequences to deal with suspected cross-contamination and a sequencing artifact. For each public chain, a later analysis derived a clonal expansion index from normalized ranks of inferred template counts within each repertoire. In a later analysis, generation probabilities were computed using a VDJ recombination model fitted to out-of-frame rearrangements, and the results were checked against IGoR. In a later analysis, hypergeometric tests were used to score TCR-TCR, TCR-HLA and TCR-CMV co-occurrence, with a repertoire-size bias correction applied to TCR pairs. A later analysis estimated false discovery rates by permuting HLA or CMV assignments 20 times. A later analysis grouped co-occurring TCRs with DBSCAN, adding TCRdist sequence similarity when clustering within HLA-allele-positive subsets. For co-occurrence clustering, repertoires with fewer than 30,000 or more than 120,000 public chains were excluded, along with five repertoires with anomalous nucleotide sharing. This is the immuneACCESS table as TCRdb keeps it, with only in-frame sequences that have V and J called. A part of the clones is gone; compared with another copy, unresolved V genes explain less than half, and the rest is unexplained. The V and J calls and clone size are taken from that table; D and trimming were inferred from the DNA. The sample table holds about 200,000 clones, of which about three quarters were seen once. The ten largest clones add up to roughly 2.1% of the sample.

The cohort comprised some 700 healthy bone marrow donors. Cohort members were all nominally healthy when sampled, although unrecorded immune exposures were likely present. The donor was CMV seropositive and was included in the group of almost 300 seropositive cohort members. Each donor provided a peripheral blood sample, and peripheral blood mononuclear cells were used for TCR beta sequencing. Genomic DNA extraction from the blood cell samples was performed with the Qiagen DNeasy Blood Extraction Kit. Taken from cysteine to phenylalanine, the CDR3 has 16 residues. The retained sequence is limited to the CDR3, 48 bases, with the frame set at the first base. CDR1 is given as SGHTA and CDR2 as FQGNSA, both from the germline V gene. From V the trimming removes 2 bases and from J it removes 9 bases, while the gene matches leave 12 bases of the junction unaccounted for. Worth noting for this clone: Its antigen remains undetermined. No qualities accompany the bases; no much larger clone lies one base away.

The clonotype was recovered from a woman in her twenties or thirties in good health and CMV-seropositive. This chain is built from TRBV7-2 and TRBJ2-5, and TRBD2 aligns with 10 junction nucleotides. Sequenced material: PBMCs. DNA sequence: TGTGCCAGCAGCTTATACGGACTAGCGGCCTCCATGGCCCAGTACTTC. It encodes CASSLYGLAASMAQYF.